This T cell receptor (beta chain) stems from a study of T cell repertoires in cytomegalovirus infection. Each CDR3 protein gets one entry after TCRdb re-called the reads with MiXCR. The table lists approximately 76,000 distinct CDR3 sequences, about 24% of them singletons. This clonotype has a handful of counts. Its cognate antigen is unknown. The input for sequencing was CD8+ T cells from cultured PBMCs, taken from culture after CMV antigen stimulation. The sequence derives from a human donor in good health (CMV status not recorded). Some clones in this sample may be carry-over from other donors' samples.

The CDR3 reads CASSQGAKNIQYF. The DNA for the CDR3 is TGTGCCAGTTCACAGGGGGCCAAAAACATTCAGTACTTC. The chain employs TRBV7-3 and TRBJ2-4; 7 bases align to TRBD1. The V segment lost 9 bases and the J segment 1 base; nucleotides outside the gene matches: 3. There are 13 residues in the CDR3. Germline CDR1 SGHTA, CDR2 FQGTGA. The whole variable domain, filled in from reference TRBV7-3 and TRBJ2-4, reads GAGVSQTPSNKVTEKGKYVELRCDPISGHTALYWYRQSLGQGPEFLIYFQGTGAADDSGLPNDRFFAVRPEGSVSTLKIQRTERGDSAVYLCASSQGAKNIQYFGAGTRLSVL.